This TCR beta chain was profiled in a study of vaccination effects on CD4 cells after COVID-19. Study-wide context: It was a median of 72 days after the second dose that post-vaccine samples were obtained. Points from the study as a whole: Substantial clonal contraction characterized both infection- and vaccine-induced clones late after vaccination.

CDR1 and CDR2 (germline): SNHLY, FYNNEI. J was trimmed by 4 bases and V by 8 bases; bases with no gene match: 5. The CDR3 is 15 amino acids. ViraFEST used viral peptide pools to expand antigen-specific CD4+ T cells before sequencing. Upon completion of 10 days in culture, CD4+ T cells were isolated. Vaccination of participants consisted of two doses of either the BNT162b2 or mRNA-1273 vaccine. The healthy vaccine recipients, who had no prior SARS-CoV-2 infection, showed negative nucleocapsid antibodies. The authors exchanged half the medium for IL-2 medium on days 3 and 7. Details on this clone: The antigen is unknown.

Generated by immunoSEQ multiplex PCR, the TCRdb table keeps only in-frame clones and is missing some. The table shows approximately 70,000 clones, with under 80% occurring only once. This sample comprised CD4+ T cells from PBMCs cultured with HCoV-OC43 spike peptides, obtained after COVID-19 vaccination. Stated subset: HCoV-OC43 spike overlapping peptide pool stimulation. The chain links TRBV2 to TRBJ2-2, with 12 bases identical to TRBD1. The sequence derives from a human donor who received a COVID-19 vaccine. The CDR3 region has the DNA TGTGCCAGCGGGGGACAGGGGGCTGGCACCGGGGAGCTGTTTTTT. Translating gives CASGGQGAGTGELFF. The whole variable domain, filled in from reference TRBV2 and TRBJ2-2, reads EPEVTQTPSHQVTQMGQEVILRCVPISNHLYFYWYRQILGQKVEFLVSFYNNEISEKSEIFDDQFSVERPDGSNFTLKIRSTKLEDSAMYFCASGGQGAGTGELFFGEGSRLTVL.